The source of this T cell receptor (beta chain) is a study of blood T cell repertoires in COVID-19. The overall study: Both acute and convalescent COVID-19 samples were obtained from the United States, Italy and Spain. PBMCs, B-cell-depleted T cells, or T cells were the source of the cDNA or gDNA that made up the material.

TCRdb keeps only in-frame clones here, not all; method: immunoSEQ multiplex PCR. The data show roughly 200,000 clones, 80% to 90% seen once. From germline, CDR1 is SNHLY and CDR2 FYNNEI. The CDR3 sequence is 16 residues long. Trimming left V 7 bases short and J 3 bases short, with 18 bases between. The sequence came from a man in his sixties with acute or convalescent COVID-19. The sequencing input was peripheral blood. This sequence joins TRBV2 and TRBJ2-2; weak D call: TRBD1 (5 bases). The CDR3 sequence: CASMMAGRSDTGELFF. The CDR3, as DNA: TGTGCCAGCATGATGGCAGGGCGGTCGGACACCGGGGAGCTGTTTTTT. The full variable domain, its missing parts supplied by reference TRBV2 and TRBJ2-2, is EPEVTQTPSHQVTQMGQEVILRCVPISNHLYFYWYRQILGQKVEFLVSFYNNEISEKSEIFDDQFSVERPDGSNFTLKIRSTKLEDSAMYFCASMMAGRSDTGELFFGEGSRLTVL.